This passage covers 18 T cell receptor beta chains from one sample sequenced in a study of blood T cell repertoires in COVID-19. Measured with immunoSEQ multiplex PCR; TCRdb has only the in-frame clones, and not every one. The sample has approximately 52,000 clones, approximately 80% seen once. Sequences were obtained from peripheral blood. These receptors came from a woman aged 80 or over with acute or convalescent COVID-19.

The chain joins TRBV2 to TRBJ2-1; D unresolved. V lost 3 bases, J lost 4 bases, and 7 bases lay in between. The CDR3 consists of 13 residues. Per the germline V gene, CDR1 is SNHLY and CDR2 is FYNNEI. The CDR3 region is CASSESSYNEQFF. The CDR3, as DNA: TGTGCCAGCAGTGAGTCCAGTTACAATGAGCAGTTCTTC.

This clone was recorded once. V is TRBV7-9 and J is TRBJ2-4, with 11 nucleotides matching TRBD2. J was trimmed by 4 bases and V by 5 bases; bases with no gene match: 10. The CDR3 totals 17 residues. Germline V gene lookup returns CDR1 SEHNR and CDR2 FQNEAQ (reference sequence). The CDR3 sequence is CASSPRPSGGRKNIQYF. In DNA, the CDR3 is TGTGCCAGCAGCCCTAGACCTAGCGGGGGGCGAAAAAACATTCAGTACTTC.

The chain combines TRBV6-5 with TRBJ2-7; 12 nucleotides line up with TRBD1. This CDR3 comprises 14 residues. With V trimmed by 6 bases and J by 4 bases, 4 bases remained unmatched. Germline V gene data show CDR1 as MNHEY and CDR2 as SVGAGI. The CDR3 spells CASRPGQGAYEQYF. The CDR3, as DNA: TGTGCCAGCAGGCCGGGACAGGGGGCTTACGAGCAGTACTTC.

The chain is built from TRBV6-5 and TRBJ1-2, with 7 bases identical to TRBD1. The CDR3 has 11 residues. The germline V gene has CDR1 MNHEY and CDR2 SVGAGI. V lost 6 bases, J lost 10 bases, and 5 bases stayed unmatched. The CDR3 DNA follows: TGTGCCAGCAGAGGACAGGTCCCCTACACCTTC. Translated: CASRGQVPYTF.

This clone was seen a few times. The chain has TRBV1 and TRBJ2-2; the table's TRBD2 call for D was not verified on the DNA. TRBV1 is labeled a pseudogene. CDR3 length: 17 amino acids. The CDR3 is CTSSLRKRLAHTGELFF. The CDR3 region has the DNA TGCACCAGCAGCCTAAGGAAGAGACTAGCACACACCGGGGAGCTGTTTTTT.

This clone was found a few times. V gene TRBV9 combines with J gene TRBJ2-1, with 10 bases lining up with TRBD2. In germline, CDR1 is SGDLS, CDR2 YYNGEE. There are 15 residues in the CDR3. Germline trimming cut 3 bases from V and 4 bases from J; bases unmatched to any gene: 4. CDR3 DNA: TGTGCCAGCAGCGAATCGACTAGCGGGTACAATGAGCAGTTCTTC. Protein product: CASSESTSGYNEQFF.

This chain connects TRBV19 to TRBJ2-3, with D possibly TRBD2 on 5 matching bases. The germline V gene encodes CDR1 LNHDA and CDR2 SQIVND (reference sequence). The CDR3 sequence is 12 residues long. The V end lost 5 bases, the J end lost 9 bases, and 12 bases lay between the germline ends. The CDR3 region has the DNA TGTGCCAGTAGTGAGACTACAACAACGCAGTATTTT. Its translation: CASSETTTTQYF. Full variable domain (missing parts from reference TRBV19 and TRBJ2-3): DGGITQSPKYLFRKEGQNVTLSCEQNLNHDAMYWYRQDPGQGLRLIYYSQIVNDFQKGDIAEGYSVSREKKESFPLTVTSAQKNPTAFYLCASSETTTTQYFGPGTRLTVL.

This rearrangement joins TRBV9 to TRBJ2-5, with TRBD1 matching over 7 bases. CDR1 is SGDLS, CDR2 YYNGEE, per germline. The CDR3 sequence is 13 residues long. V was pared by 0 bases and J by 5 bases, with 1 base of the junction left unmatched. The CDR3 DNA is TGTGCCAGCAGCGTAGTGGACAGGGAGACCCAGTACTTC. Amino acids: CASSVVDRETQYF.

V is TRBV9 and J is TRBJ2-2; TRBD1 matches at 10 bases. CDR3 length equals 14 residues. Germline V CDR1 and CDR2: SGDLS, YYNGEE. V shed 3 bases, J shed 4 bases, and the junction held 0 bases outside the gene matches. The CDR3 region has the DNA TGTGCCAGCAGCGGGGACAGGGGCACCGGGGAGCTGTTTTTT. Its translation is CASSGDRGTGELFF.

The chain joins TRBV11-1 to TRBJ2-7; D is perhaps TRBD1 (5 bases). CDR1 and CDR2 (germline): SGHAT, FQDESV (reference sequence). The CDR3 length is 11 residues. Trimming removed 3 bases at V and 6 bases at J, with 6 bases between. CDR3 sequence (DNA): TGTGCCAGCAGCTTTAGGGGCGAGCAGTACTTC. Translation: CASSFRGEQYF.

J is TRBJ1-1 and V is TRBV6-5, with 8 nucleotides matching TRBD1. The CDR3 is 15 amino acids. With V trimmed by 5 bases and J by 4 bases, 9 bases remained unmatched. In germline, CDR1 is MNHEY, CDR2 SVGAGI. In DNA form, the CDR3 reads TGTGCCAGCAGTCGTGCCGGGACAGGAGGCACTGAAGCTTTCTTT. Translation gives CASSRAGTGGTEAFF.

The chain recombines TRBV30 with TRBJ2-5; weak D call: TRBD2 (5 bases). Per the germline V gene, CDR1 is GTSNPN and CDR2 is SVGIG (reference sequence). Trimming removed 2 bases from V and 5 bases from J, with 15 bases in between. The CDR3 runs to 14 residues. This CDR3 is CAWSFEGKSETQYF. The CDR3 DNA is TGTGCCTGGAGTTTTGAGGGAAAGAGTGAGACCCAGTACTTC.

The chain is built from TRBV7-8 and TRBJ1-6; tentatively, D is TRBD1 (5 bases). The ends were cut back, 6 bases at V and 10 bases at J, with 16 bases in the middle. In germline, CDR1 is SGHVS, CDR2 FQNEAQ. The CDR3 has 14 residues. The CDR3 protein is CASSRDQGASPLHF. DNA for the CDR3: TGTGCCAGCAGTCGAGATCAGGGTGCGTCACCCCTCCACTTT.

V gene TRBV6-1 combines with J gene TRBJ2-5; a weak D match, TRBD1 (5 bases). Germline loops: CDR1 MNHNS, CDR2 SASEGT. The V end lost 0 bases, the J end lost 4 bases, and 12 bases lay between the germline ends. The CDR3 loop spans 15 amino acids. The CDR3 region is CASSEALRGAETQYF. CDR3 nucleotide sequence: TGTGCCAGCAGTGAAGCGCTTAGGGGCGCAGAGACCCAGTACTTC.

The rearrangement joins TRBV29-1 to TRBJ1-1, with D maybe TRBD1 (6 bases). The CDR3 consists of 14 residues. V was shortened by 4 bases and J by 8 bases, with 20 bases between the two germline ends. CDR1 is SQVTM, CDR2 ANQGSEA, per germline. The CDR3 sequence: CSVVVGARGSEAFF. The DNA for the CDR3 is TGCAGCGTTGTGGTGGGGGCGAGGGGGTCCGAAGCTTTCTTT. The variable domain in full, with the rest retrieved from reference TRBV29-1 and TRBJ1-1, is SAVISQKPSRDICQRGTSLTIQCQVDSQVTMMFWYRQQPGQSLTLIATANQGSEATYESGFVIDKFPISRPNLTFSTLTVSNMSPEDSSIYLCSVVVGARGSEAFFGQGTRLTVV.

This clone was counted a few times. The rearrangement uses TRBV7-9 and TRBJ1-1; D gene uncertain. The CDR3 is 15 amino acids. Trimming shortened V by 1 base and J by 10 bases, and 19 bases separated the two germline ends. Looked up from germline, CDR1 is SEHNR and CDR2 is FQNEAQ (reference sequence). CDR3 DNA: TGTGCCAGCAGCTTAGGTTTGCCGGGCGTCGAGGGAGCTTTCTTT. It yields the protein CASSLGLPGVEGAFF.

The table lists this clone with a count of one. The DNA of the CDR3 is TGTGCCAGCAGCCCGGTTAGTAACCAAGAGACCCAGTACTTC. This sequence encodes CASSPVSNQETQYF. The V gene is TRBV6-5, the J gene TRBJ2-5, with D unclear. Germline CDR1 reads MNHEY; CDR2 reads SVGAGI. V gave up 6 bases and J gave up 0 bases, with 11 bases separating them. The CDR3 is 14 amino acids.

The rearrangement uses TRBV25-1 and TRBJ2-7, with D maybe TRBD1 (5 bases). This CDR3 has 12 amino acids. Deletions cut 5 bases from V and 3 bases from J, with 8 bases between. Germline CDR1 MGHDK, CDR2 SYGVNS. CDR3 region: CASSPQGYEQYF. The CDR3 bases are TGTGCCAGCAGTCCCCAGGGCTACGAGCAGTACTTC.